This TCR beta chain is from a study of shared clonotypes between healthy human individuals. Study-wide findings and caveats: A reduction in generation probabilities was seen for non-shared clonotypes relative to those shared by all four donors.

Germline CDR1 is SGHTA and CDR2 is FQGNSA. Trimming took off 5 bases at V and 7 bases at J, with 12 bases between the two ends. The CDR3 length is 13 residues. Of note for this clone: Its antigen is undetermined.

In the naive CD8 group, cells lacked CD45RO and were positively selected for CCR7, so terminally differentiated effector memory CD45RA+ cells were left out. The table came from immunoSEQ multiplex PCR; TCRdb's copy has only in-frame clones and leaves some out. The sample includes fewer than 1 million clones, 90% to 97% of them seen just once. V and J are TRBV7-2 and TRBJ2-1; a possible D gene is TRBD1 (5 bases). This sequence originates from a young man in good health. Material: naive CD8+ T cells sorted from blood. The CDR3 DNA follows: TGTGCCAGCAGCCGAAATCAGGGAAATGAGCAGTTCTTC. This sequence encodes CASSRNQGNEQFF.